This is a list of T cell receptor beta chains from one sample in a study of shared clonotypes between healthy human individuals. Generated by immunoSEQ multiplex PCR, the TCRdb table keeps only in-frame clones and is missing some. This table holds over 2 million clones, around 90% found once. The sequencing sample was made of naive CD4+ T cells from PBMCs. These receptor sequences come from a man between 18 and 29 years old in good health. Some clones in this sample may be carry-over from other donors' samples. CDR3s include the opening cysteine and the closing phenylalanine or tryptophan. A D gene is named only where the DNA matches it firmly. The listing skips clone size in some rows; elsewhere it reads once, few, many or a size class.

V gene,D gene,clone size,J gene,CDR3 DNA,CDR3 protein
TRBV4-1,.,few,TRBJ1-1,TGCGCCAGCAGCCAAGGCCCGGGACACTCGAACACTGAAGCTTTCTTT,CASSQGPGHSNTEAFF
TRBV29-1,.,.,TRBJ1-2,TGCAGCGTTGGATTCTCCTATGGCTACACCTTC,CSVGFSYGYTF
TRBV28,TRBD1,.,TRBJ1-2,TGTGCCAGCAGTTTGTCTTTGCTTCGGGCAGGGGGCACTAACTATGGCTACACCTTC,CASSLSLLRAGGTNYGYTF
TRBV28,.,once,TRBJ1-5,TGTGCCAGCAGCCCCGCACCGAGAGGGAGGGACAGCAATCAGCCCCAGCATTTT,CASSPAPRGRDSNQPQHF
TRBV18,.,.,TRBJ2-3,TGTGCCAGCTCACCACCACCTCAATCAGATACGCAGTATTTT,CASSPPPQSDTQYF
TRBV4-1,TRBD2,once,TRBJ2-2,TGCGCCAGCAGCCAAGGTTGGGCTAGCGGGAGGAACACCGGGGAGCTGTTTTTT,CASSQGWASGRNTGELFF
TRBV15,.,.,TRBJ2-7,TGTGCCACCAGCAGAGATCTGGGTGATTCCTACGAGCAGTACTTC,CATSRDLGDSYEQYF
TRBV30,.,.,TRBJ1-2,TGTGCCTGGAGGCAGGGTGATCGGAATGGCTACACCTTC,CAWRQGDRNGYTF
TRBV2,TRBD1,.,TRBJ2-5,TGTGCCAGCACTCTACAGGGGCAAGAGACCCAGTACTTC,CASTLQGQETQYF
TRBV9,.,.,TRBJ2-5,TGTGCCAGCAGCGTAGTTGGGCTGTCAGAGACCCAGTACTTC,CASSVVGLSETQYF
TRBV6-1,.,.,TRBJ2-7,TGTGCCAGCAGTGAAAGGGGCCTGACCTACGAGCAGTACTTC,CASSERGLTYEQYF
TRBV7-8,TRBD2,.,TRBJ2-3,TGTGCCAGCAGCTTGTCTAGCGGGAGGGATACGCAGTATTTT,CASSLSSGRDTQYF
TRBV7-9,.,few,TRBJ1-1,TGTGCCAGCAGCTTAGAACTGGGGAACACTGAAGCTTTCTTT,CASSLELGNTEAFF
TRBV6-4,.,.,TRBJ1-3,TGTGCCAGCAGTGACTCGGCAGGACCAGGAAACACCATATATTTT,CASSDSAGPGNTIYF
TRBV27,TRBD1,.,TRBJ2-6,TGTGCCAGCAGTCCGGGGACAGGGGCCCGCTTCTCTGGGGCCAACGTCCTGACTTTC,CASSPGTGARFSGANVLTF
TRBV7-2,TRBD1,.,TRBJ1-5,TGTGCCAGCAGCTTAGGGACAGGGTCGGGACAGCCCCAGCATTTT,CASSLGTGSGQPQHF
TRBV6-1,.,.,TRBJ2-5,TGTGCCAGCGAGGTGGGGGTCCGGAAGACCCAGTACTTC,CASEVGVRKTQYF
TRBV5-5,.,once,TRBJ1-5,TGTGCCAGCAGCTTGGCCCAGGGAGATCAGCCCCAGCATTTT,CASSLAQGDQPQHF
TRBV5-1,TRBD2,.,TRBJ2-1,TGCGCCAGCAGCCCCAGGACTAGCGGGACGTACATGGGTGAGCAGTTCTTC,CASSPRTSGTYMGEQFF
TRBV7-2,.,.,TRBJ1-5,TGTGCCAGCAGCTTAGCGTCCAATCAGCCCCAGCATTTT,CASSLASNQPQHF